The 25 T cell receptor beta chains below were found in one sample sequenced in a study of T cell responses to AZD1222 COVID-19 vaccine. Here immunoSEQ multiplex PCR was the method, and the copy in TCRdb shows in-frame clones only, minus some. The repertoire holds some 200,000 clones, with more than 85% as singletons. The sequences come from peripheral blood, collected on day 0 of MenACWY control vaccination. The receptors originated from an adult in good health.

This clone has just a few counts. V and J are TRBV7-2 and TRBJ2-3, with 7 bases that match TRBD2. V lost 1 base to trimming and J lost 8 bases; unmatched junction nucleotides: 3. The CDR3 totals 13 residues. Germline assignment: CDR1 SGHTA and CDR2 FQGNSA. CDR3 protein: CASSLVRGSTQYF. The CDR3 DNA is TGTGCCAGCAGCTTAGTCCGCGGGAGTACGCAGTATTTT.

The chain links TRBV12-3 or TRBV12-4 to TRBJ2-7; 8 bases agree with TRBD2. Trimming removed 5 bases from V and 5 bases from J; junction bases left unmatched: 5. This CDR3 region has 13 residues. The CDR3, as DNA: TGTGCCAGCAGTACGGGACTAGTCCACGAGCAGTACTTC. It specifies CASSTGLVHEQYF.

In regard to this clone: Other nucleotide sequences in the sample specify the same CDR3. The V and J genes are TRBV15 and TRBJ2-1; D not certain. This CDR3 comprises 11 residues. The germline V gene encodes CDR1 LNHNV and CDR2 YYDKDF (reference sequence). V shed 5 bases and J shed 1 base, with 0 bases lying between them. The CDR3 DNA follows: TGTGCCACCAGCTCCTACAATGAGCAGTTCTTC. Its protein product is CATSSYNEQFF.

The rearrangement uses TRBV5-6 and TRBJ1-2; 9 nucleotides align to TRBD1. The CDR3 totals 16 residues. Trimming removed 3 bases from V and 3 bases from J; junction bases left unmatched: 9. The V gene's germline CDR1 is SGHDT and CDR2 YYEEEE. The CDR3 DNA reads as TGTGCCAGCAGCTCCACCAGGACAGGGGCTTACTATGGCTACACCTTC. Translation: CASSSTRTGAYYGYTF.

The chain joins TRBV3-1 (or the pseudogene TRBV3-2) to TRBJ1-5; D unresolved. Germline lookup yields CDR1 LGHDT and CDR2 YNNKEL (reference sequence). The length of the CDR3 is 14 residues. Trimming took off 4 bases at V and 11 bases at J, with 18 bases between the two ends. CDR3 region: CASSPSARGTAQHF. DNA of the CDR3: TGTGCCAGCAGCCCATCTGCCCGGGGTACGGCCCAGCATTTT.

The chain uses TRBV5-5 and TRBJ2-6; D is possibly TRBD1 (5 bases). CDR3 length: 17 residues. The V and J ends lost 2 bases and 2 bases respectively, with 14 bases between them. CDR1 and CDR2 (germline): SGHKS, YYEKEE (reference sequence). The DNA for the CDR3 is TGTGCCAGCAGCTTCGACCTACAGGAGCCTGGGGCCAACGTCCTGACTTTC. As protein: CASSFDLQEPGANVLTF.

This chain connects TRBV11-3 to TRBJ2-7; D is undetermined. V lost 5 bases and J 2 bases, leaving 16 bases between the germline ends. This CDR3 contains 15 residues. The germline CDR1 and CDR2 sequences are SGHNT and YENEEA. CDR3 nucleotides: TGTGCCAGCAGCAGGGAAGGGATAGGGCCCTACGAGCAGTACTTC. Amino acids: CASSREGIGPYEQYF.

This sequence joins TRBV12-5 and TRBJ1-1; tentative D call: TRBD1 (5 bases). Per germline, CDR1 LGHNT and CDR2 FRNRAP. V was trimmed by 6 bases and J by 5 bases, leaving 10 bases between them. This CDR3 spans 12 amino acids. This chain's CDR3 is CASGWEGTEAFF. Written as DNA, the CDR3 is TGTGCTAGTGGCTGGGAGGGGACTGAAGCTTTCTTT.

This chain links TRBV6-2 or TRBV6-3 with TRBJ2-2, with a possible D match to TRBD1 (7 bases). V was pared by 2 bases and J by 6 bases, with 19 bases between. The CDR3 covers 17 residues. Germline CDR1 is MNHEY and CDR2 is SVGEGT. The CDR3 here is CASSYGGGRGFAGELFF. The CDR3 coding sequence is TGTGCCAGCAGTTACGGAGGGGGCAGGGGTTTCGCCGGGGAGCTGTTTTTT.

The V and J genes are TRBV7-9 and TRBJ2-3, with a possible D match to TRBD1 (6 bases). The germline V gene has CDR1 SEHNR and CDR2 FQNEAQ (reference sequence). The CDR3 consists of 15 residues. The ends were cut back, 0 bases at V and 1 base at J, with 8 bases in the middle. The CDR3 here is CASSLASGGTDTQYF. CDR3 DNA sequence: TGTGCCAGCAGCTTAGCGTCAGGGGGCACAGATACGCAGTATTTT.

The table lists this clone with a count of one. This chain links TRBV9 with TRBJ2-1; TRBD2 agrees at 7 bases. The CDR3 consists of 17 residues. V shed 4 bases, J shed 1 base, and the junction held 11 bases outside the gene matches. Per germline, CDR1 SGDLS and CDR2 YYNGEE. The CDR3 nucleotides are TGTGCCAGCAGCCCCCGGGGGAGCGGGGTTTCCTACAATGAGCAGTTCTTC. This codes for CASSPRGSGVSYNEQFF. Variable domain in full (rest from reference TRBV9 and TRBJ2-1): DSGVTQTPKHLITATGQRVTLRCSPRSGDLSVYWYQQSLDQGLQFLIQYYNGEERAKGNILERFSAQQFPDLHSELNLSSLELGDSALYFCASSPRGSGVSYNEQFFGPGTRLTVL.

The chain couples TRBV6-5 to TRBJ1-6; D is ambiguous. Trimming removed 0 bases from V and 8 bases from J, with 11 bases in between. The CDR3 is made up of 15 amino acids. Germline V lookup: CDR1 MNHEY, CDR2 SVGAGI. CDR3 sequence: CASSYSSRVHSPLHF. The DNA for the CDR3 is TGTGCCAGCAGTTACTCGAGTCGGGTGCATTCACCCCTCCACTTT.

The chain employs TRBV5-1 and TRBJ2-5, with unresolved D. The CDR3 sequence is 13 residues long. Germline V CDR1 and CDR2: SGHRS, YFSETQ. V lost 2 bases to trimming and J lost 4 bases, with 9 bases between them. DNA of the CDR3: TGCGCCAGCAGCTTCGGACGCGGAGAGACCCAGTACTTC. This translates into CASSFGRGETQYF.

The chain recombines TRBV7-2 with TRBJ1-5; 9 bases fit TRBD1. CDR3 length equals 17 residues. V shed 1 base and J 1 base; nucleotides not matched to a gene: 5. Germline V lookup: CDR1 SGHTA, CDR2 FQGNSA. The CDR3 protein is CASSLGQGGGSNQPQHF. The CDR3 DNA reads as TGTGCCAGCAGCTTAGGACAGGGGGGAGGAAGCAATCAGCCCCAGCATTTT.

In DNA, the CDR3 is TGTGCCAGCAGAATGGACAGGAGAACTTCACCCCTCCACTTT. Residues: CASRMDRRTSPLHF. The chain uses TRBV11-2 and TRBJ1-6; 7 bases line up with TRBD1. Looked up from germline, CDR1 is SGHAT and CDR2 is FQNNGV. The trim removed 6 bases at V and 9 bases at J, leaving 8 bases unmatched. CDR3 length: 14 residues.

The chain combines TRBV6-2 or TRBV6-3 with TRBJ1-4; D is ambiguous. The ends were cut back, 3 bases at V and 7 bases at J, with 15 bases in the middle. Germline CDR1 reads MNHEY; CDR2 reads SVGEGT. CDR3 length: 15 residues. CDR3 sequence reads: CASSYGRSLGEKLFF. The CDR3 bases are TGTGCCAGCAGTTATGGTCGATCGCTGGGTGAAAAACTGTTTTTT.

The V call is TRBV15, the J call TRBJ2-2; tentative D call: TRBD1 (6 bases). Trimming removed 0 bases from V and 4 bases from J, with 12 bases in between. Germline V lookup: CDR1 LNHNV, CDR2 YYDKDF (reference sequence). The CDR3 runs 16 residues. CDR3 nucleotide sequence: TGTGCCACCAGCAGAGATCGTGGCAGGGGCACCGGGGAGCTGTTTTTT. It translates to CATSRDRGRGTGELFF. The full variable domain, its missing parts supplied by reference TRBV15 and TRBJ2-2, is DAMVIQNPRYQVTQFGKPVTLSCSQTLNHNVMYWYQQKSSQAPKLLFHYYDKDFNNEADTPDNFQSRRPNTSFCFLDIRSPGLGDTAMYLCATSRDRGRGTGELFFGEGSRLTVL.

This sequence joins TRBV6-5 and TRBJ1-1; tentative D call: TRBD1 (5 bases). This CDR3 has 13 residues. V lost 7 bases and J lost 4, with 13 bases in between. From germline, CDR1 is MNHEY and CDR2 SVGAGI. The DNA of the CDR3 is TGTGCCAGCATCGCCGGGACGACCACTGAAGCTTTCTTT. Translated: CASIAGTTTEAFF.

The chain recombines TRBV6-5 with TRBJ1-1, with a tentative D call TRBD1 (6 bases). This CDR3 region has 13 residues. From germline, CDR1 is MNHEY and CDR2 SVGAGI. Deletions cut 4 bases from V and 4 bases from J, with 10 bases between. The CDR3 spells CASSSYRATEAFF. In nucleotides, the CDR3 is TGTGCCAGCAGTTCTTACAGGGCCACTGAAGCTTTCTTT.

V usage is TRBV25-1 and J usage is TRBJ1-4, with D perhaps matching TRBD1 (5 bases). CDR3 length: 15 amino acids. V lost 2 bases to trimming and J lost 5 bases, with 12 bases between them. CDR1 and CDR2 (germline): MGHDK, SYGVNS. CDR3 loop: CASSEGAMINEKLFF. CDR3 DNA sequence: TGTGCCAGCAGTGAAGGGGCTATGATAAATGAAAAACTGTTTTTT. Variable domain in full (rest from reference TRBV25-1 and TRBJ1-4): EADIYQTPRYLVIGTGKKITLECSQTMGHDKMYWYQQDPGMELHLIHYSYGVNSTEKGDLSSESTVSRIRTEHFPLTLESARPSHTSQYLCASSEGAMINEKLFFGSGTQLSVL.

The rearrangement uses TRBV7-2 and TRBJ2-7; 10 bases map to TRBD1. With V trimmed by 4 bases and J by 3 bases, 18 bases remained unmatched. The CDR3 consists of 19 residues. Germline V gene lookup returns CDR1 SGHTA and CDR2 FQGNSA. CDR3 DNA: TGTGCCAGCAGCTCCCAGGGACAGGGGTCACTATCAGGTCTCTACGAGCAGTACTTC. This codes for CASSSQGQGSLSGLYEQYF.

The chain employs TRBV7-9 and TRBJ2-4; D uncertain. Trimming left V 5 bases short and J 1 base short, with 12 bases between. Germline CDR1 and CDR2: SEHNR and FQNEAQ (reference sequence). The CDR3 is 15 amino acids. The CDR3 DNA sequence: TGTGCCAGCAGCCCGGACGGTGGGGCCAAAAACATTCAGTACTTC. Translation: CASSPDGGAKNIQYF.

This clone was found once. This chain joins TRBV30 and TRBJ2-7, with 9 bases fitting TRBD1. Germline V CDR1 and CDR2: GTSNPN, SVGIG (reference sequence). The CDR3 consists of 14 residues. Unmatched junction bases numbered 3, after V lost 3 bases and J lost 0 bases. CDR3 amino acids: CAWRDRGGSYEQYF. The CDR3 bases are TGTGCCTGGAGGGACAGGGGAGGCTCCTACGAGCAGTACTTC.

This chain links TRBV28 with TRBJ1-2, with D unresolved. Trimming removed 10 bases from V and 3 bases from J, with 9 bases in between. Germline V gene sequence: CDR1 MDHEN, CDR2 SYDVKM. This CDR3 has 11 amino acids. The CDR3 sequence is CATSRDYGYTF. The CDR3 bases are TGTGCCACCTCAAGAGACTATGGCTACACCTTC.

This chain links TRBV18 with TRBJ1-4; D remains ambiguous. The germline CDR1 and CDR2 sequences are KGHSH and LQKENI. The germline V and J ends were trimmed by 0 bases and 3 bases, with 5 bases remaining between them. The CDR3 covers 14 residues. The CDR3 DNA reads as TGTGCCAGCTCACCACCCCAGCCTAATGAAAAACTGTTTTTT. It is translated as CASSPPQPNEKLFF.